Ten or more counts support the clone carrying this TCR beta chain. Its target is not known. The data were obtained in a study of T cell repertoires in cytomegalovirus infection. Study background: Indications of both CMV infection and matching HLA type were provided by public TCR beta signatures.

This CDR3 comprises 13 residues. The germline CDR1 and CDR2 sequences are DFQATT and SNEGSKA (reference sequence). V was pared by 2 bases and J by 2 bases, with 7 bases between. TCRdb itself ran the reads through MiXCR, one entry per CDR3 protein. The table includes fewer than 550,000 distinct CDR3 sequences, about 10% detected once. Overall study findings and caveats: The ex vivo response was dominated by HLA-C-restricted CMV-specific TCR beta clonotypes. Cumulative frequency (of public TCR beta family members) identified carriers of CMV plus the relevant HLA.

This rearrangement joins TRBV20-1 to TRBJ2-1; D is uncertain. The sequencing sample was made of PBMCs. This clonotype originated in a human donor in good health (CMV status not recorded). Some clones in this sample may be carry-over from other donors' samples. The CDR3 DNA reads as TGCAGTGCTAGAACCCGAACCTACAATGAGCAGTTCTTC. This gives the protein CSARTRTYNEQFF.